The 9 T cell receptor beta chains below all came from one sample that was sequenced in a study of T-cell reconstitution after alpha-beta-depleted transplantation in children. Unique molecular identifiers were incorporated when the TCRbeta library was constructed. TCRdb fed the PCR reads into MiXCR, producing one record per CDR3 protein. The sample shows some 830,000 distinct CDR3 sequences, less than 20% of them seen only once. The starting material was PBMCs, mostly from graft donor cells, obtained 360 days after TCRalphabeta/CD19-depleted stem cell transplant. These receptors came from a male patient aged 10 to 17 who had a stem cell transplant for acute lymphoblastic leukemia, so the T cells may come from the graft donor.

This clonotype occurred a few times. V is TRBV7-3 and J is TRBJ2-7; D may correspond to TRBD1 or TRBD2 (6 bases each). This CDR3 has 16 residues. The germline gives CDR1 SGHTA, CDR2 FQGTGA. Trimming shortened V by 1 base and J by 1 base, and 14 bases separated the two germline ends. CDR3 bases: TGTGCCAGCAGCTTAATGGGGGGCAAGGCTTCCTACGAGCAGTACTTC. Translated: CASSLMGGKASYEQYF. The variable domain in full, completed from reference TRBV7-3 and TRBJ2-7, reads GAGVSQTPSNKVTEKGKYVELRCDPISGHTALYWYRQSLGQGPEFLIYFQGTGAADDSGLPNDRFFAVRPEGSVSTLKIQRTERGDSAVYLCASSLMGGKASYEQYFGPGTRLTVT.

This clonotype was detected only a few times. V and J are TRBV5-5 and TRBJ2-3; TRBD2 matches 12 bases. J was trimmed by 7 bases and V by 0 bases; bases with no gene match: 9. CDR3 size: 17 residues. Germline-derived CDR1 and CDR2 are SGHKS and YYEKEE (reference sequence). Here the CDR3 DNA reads TGTGCCAGCAGCTTGGCGGCTAGCGGGAGGGCCATCTATACGCAGTATTTT. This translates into CASSLAASGRAIYTQYF.

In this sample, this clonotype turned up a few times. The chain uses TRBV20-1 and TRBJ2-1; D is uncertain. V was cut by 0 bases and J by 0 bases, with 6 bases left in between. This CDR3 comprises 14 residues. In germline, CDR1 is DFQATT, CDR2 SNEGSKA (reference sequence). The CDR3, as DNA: TGCAGTGCTAGAGATACGGGCTCCTACAATGAGCAGTTCTTC. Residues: CSARDTGSYNEQFF.

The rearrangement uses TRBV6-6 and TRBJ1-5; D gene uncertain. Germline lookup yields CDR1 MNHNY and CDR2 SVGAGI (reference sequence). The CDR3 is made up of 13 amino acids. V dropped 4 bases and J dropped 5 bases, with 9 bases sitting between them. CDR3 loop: CASSFPAYQPQHF. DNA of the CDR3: TGTGCCAGCAGTTTCCCTGCCTATCAGCCCCAGCATTTT.

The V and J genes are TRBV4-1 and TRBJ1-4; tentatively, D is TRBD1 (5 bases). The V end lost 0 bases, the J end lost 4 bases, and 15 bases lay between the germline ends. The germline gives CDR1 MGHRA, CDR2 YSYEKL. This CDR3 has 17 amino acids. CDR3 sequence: CASSQEIVGPFNEKLFF. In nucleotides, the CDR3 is TGCGCCAGCAGCCAAGAAATCGTGGGACCGTTTAATGAAAAACTGTTTTTT.

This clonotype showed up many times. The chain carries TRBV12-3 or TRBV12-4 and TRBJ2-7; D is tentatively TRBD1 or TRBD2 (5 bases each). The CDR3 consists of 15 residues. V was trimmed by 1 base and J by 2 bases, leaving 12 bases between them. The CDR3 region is CASSLGGPLTYEQYF. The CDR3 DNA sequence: TGTGCCAGCAGTTTAGGGGGACCGTTAACCTACGAGCAGTACTTC.

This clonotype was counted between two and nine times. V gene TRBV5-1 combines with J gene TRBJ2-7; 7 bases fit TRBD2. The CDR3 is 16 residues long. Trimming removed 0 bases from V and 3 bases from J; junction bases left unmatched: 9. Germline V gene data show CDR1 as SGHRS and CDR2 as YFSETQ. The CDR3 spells CASSLGLAELNYEQYF. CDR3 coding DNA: TGCGCCAGCAGCTTGGGGCTAGCGGAACTAAACTACGAGCAGTACTTC.

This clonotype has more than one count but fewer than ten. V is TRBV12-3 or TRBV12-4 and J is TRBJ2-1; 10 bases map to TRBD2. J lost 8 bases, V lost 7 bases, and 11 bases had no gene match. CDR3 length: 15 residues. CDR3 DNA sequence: TGTGCCAGCACCCCCGGGCAGCTAGCGGGGGATGAGCAGTTCTTC. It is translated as CASTPGQLAGDEQFF.

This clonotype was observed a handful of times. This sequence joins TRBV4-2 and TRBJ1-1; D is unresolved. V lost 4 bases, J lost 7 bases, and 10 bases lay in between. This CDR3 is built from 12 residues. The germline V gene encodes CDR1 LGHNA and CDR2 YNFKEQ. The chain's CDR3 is CASSPPVGEAFF. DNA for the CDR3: TGTGCCAGCAGCCCCCCGGTTGGTGAAGCTTTCTTT.